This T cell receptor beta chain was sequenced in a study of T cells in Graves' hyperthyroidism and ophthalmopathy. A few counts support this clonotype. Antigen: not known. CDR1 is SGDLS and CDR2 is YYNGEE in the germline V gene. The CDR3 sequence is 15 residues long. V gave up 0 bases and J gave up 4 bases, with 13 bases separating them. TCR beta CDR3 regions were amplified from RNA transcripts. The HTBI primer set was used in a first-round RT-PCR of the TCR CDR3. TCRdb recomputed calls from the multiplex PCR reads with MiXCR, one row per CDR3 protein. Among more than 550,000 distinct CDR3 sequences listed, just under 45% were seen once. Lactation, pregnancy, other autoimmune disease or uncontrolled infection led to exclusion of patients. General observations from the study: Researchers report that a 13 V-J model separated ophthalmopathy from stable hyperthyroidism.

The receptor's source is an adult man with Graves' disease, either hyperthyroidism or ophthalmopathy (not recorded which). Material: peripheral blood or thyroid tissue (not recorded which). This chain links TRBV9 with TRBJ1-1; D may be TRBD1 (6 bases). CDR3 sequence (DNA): TGTGCCAGCAGCGTAGGGGGGCAGGGAAGCACTGAAGCTTTCTTT. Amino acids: CASSVGGQGSTEAFF.